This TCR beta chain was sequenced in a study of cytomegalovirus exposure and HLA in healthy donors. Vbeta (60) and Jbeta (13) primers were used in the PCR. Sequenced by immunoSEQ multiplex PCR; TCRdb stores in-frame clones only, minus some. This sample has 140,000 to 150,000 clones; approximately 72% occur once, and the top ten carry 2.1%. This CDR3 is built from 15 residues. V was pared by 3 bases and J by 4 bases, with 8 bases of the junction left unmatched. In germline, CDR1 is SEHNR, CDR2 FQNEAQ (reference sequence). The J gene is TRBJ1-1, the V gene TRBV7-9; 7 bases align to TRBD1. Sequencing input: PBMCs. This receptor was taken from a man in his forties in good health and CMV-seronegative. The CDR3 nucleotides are TGTGCCAGCAGCTTCGCCCTTTCAGGGGGCACTGAAGCTTTCTTT. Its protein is CASSFALSGGTEAFF.